This T cell receptor (beta chain) originates from a study of CD8 T cells in Susac syndrome. Study-level findings and limits: The study recognized that its TCR sequencing and HLA analysis covered a relatively small number of individuals.

V shed 1 base and J shed 0 bases, with 8 bases lying between them. CDR1 and CDR2 (germline): SGHVS, FNYEAQ. The CDR3 totals 15 residues. Details on this clonotype: As yet, its antigen is unknown.

RNA in amounts of roughly 0.45 to 1 ug was reverse transcribed with random hexamers. TCRdb reprocessed the immunoSEQ multiplex PCR reads with MiXCR, giving one entry per CDR3 protein. The sample consists of some 150,000 distinct CDR3 sequences, roughly 95% of them appearing once. The sample was CD4+ T cells from PBMCs. The clonotype comes from a human donor in good health. The genes are TRBV7-6 and TRBJ2-3, with a tentative D call TRBD2 (6 bases). DNA for the CDR3: TGTGCCAGCAGCTTAGGGAGGGTTAGCACAGATACGCAGTATTTT. Its protein is CASSLGRVSTDTQYF.